This entry is about one T cell receptor beta chain. What this receptor recognizes is not known. No quality values exist for individual bases; no much larger clone is one base distant. TCRbeta CDR3 regions were amplified from genomic DNA by means of the immunoSEQ Assay, a bias-controlled multiplex PCR. The original methods were these. The number of nucleated cells in each sample was estimated from the amplification of reference gene primers within the assay. Sequence reads were collapsed and filtered to measure the absolute abundance of every unique TCRbeta CDR3 rearrangement. For each sample, productive Simpson clonality was calculated by taking the square root of Simpson's diversity index across productive rearrangements. Sourced from immuneACCESS, this table was stored by TCRdb with only in-frame sequences that have V and J called. A share of the clones is absent; for the studies checked, an unresolved V gene accounts for under half, and the remainder has no known explanation. V and J calls and clone size are given by that table; D and trimming were obtained from the DNA. In this sample the table shows about 190,000 clones, around 88% of which occur a single time. The top ten constitute less than 3% of the sample.

The sample is drawn from a study of blood T cell repertoires in COVID-19 (TCRdb year 2020). About the study as a whole: The collaborator samples originated in the United States, Italy and Spain and spanned the acute and convalescent phases of COVID-19. The prospective study material was composed of cDNA or gDNA derived from T cells, B-cell-depleted T cells, or PBMCs. Deeply sampled blood TCRbeta repertoires from subjects exposed to, actively infected with, or recovered from COVID-19 were included in the dataset. The repertoires were released in a freely available public database intended as a resource for research on the immune response to SARS-CoV-2. The samples were drawn from two sources: the first 160 participants of the ongoing ImmuneRACE study, and 1,000 to 1,500 subjects contributed by 6 global collaborators. The sample metadata nearly always contained a de-identified subject ID, COVID-19 status, age in years and sex. Where available, HLA class I and class II types were taken from metadata supplied by the sample provider and were not determined by assay-based typing. What the authors observed across the whole study: The quantity of clinical and demographic metadata differed by source and by participant and was supplied without curation.

The germline V gene yields SGHAT for CDR1 and FQNNGV for CDR2. V and J are truncated by 4 bases and 3 bases respectively, leaving an intervening sequence of 12 bases. The CDR3, cysteine through phenylalanine, is 14 amino acids long. The DNA shown is the 42-base CDR3, in frame from base 1. Each collaborating institution followed its own protocols to collect whole blood in K2EDTA tubes. For TCRbeta analysis, collaborators shipped samples as frozen whole blood, isolated PBMCs, or DNA extracted from either of those sample types. The sequenced material came from peripheral blood. The rearranged chain carries TRBV11-2 and TRBJ1-2, with an unclear D gene assignment. This TCR derives from a man aged 45 to 65 with active or convalescent COVID-19. CDR3 region: CASSSRGGYYGYTF. The sequenced DNA is TGTGCCAGCAGCTCGCGGGGAGGGTACTATGGCTACACCTTC.